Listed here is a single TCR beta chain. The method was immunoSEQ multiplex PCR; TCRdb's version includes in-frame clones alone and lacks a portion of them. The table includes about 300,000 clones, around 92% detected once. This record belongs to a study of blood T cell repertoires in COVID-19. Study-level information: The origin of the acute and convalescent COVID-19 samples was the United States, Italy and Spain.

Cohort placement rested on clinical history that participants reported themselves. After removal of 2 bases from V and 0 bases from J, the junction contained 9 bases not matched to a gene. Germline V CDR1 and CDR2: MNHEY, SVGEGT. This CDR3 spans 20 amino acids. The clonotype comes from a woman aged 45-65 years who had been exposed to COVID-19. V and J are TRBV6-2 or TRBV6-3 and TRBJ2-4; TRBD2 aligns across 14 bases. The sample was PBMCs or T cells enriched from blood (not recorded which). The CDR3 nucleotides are TGTGCCAGCAGTTACCCGACGGGACTAGCGGGGGATCTAGCCAAAAACATTCAGTACTTC. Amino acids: CASSYPTGLAGDLAKNIQYF.